This T cell receptor beta chain comes out of a study of T cell responses to AZD1222 COVID-19 vaccine. Trimming shortened V by 6 bases and J by 1 base, and 9 bases separated the two germline ends. The CDR3 consists of 13 residues. From germline, CDR1 is MRHNA and CDR2 SNTAGT. Only in-frame clones appear in the TCRdb table, and some are missing; sequencing was by immunoSEQ multiplex PCR. The sample yields some 120,000 clones, 65% to 90% seen once. The source was peripheral blood, collected 28 days after the second AZD1222 dose. The V and J genes are TRBV6-4 and TRBJ1-1, with D possibly being TRBD1 (5 bases). The sequence derives from an adult who received the AZD1222 COVID-19 vaccine. The CDR3 DNA sequence: TGTGCCAGCAGGTTACAGGCGAACACTGAAGCTTTCTTT. Protein product: CASRLQANTEAFF.